Shown below are 19 T cell receptor beta chains from a single sample sequenced in a study of high-grade serous ovarian cancer treatment subgroups (dated by TCRdb to the early 2020s). The library was prepared using the immunoSEQ multiplex PCR assay. In TCRdb, the immuneACCESS table is reduced to in-frame sequences with V and J assigned. These tables do not hold every clone; where another copy was compared, an unresolved V gene accounts for under half, and the others remain unexplained. The table for this sample lists around 16,000 clones; roughly 67% of them were counted only once. In total, the top ten clones hold over 4% of the sample. Tumor samples were obtained before definitive surgery or chemotherapy. The source material was tumor tissue. These receptors all come from a human donor with high-grade serous ovarian cancer.

In this sample, this clone turned up once. This chain uses TRBV10-3 with TRBJ2-3; TRBD1 matches 12 bases. After removal of 5 bases from V and 4 bases from J, the junction contained 7 bases not matched to a gene. Germline values: CDR1 ENHRY, CDR2 SYGVKD. This CDR3 region has 16 residues. The DNA of the CDR3 is TGTGCCATCAGTAAGGGACAGGGGGCTTCTGCAGATACGCAGTATTTT. It is translated as CAISKGQGASADTQYF.

CDR3 in amino acids: CASSLGSGFEAFF. The DNA for the CDR3 is TGTGCCAGCAGCTTAGGGAGCGGGTTTGAAGCTTTCTTT. This chain uses TRBV11-3 with TRBJ1-1; D unresolved. The CDR3 is 13 amino acids. Deletions cut 1 base from V and 7 bases from J, with 10 bases between. Germline V lookup: CDR1 SGHNT, CDR2 YENEEA.

The chain is built from TRBV4-3 and TRBJ1-5, with D tentatively TRBD1 (6 bases). The CDR3 sequence is 16 residues long. V lost 0 bases and J lost 2, with 11 bases in between. The germline V gene has CDR1 LGHNA and CDR2 YSLEER. In DNA form, the CDR3 reads TGCGCCAGCAGCCAAGAAGCCCACAGGGGCAATCAGCCCCAGCATTTT. It codes for CASSQEAHRGNQPQHF.

This clone was counted only a few times. V usage is TRBV10-3 and J usage is TRBJ1-1; D call uncertain. The germline CDR1 and CDR2 sequences are ENHRY and SYGVKD. V was trimmed by 2 bases and J by 9 bases, leaving 10 bases between them. This CDR3 region has 12 residues. The CDR3 bases are TGTGCCATCAGTGAGATGGGCAGACAAGCTTTCTTT. It specifies CAISEMGRQAFF.

The chain employs TRBV6-6 and TRBJ2-7; D is possibly TRBD1 or TRBD2 (6 bases each). CDR1 and CDR2 from the germline V gene are MNHNY and SVGAGI (reference sequence). Trimming cost V 2 bases and J 4 bases, with 15 bases left between them. This CDR3 is built from 15 residues. The CDR3 here is CASSYGGGQKYEQYF. The CDR3, as DNA: TGTGCCAGCAGTTACGGAGGGGGGCAGAAGTACGAGCAGTACTTC.

The chain couples TRBV2 to TRBJ1-5; D is ambiguous. Trimming removed 3 bases from V and 5 bases from J, with 5 bases in between. CDR1 and CDR2 (germline): SNHLY, FYNNEI. The CDR3 is made up of 12 amino acids. CDR3 DNA: TGTGCCAGCAGTGACAGTGATCAGCCCCAGCATTTT. Amino acids: CASSDSDQPQHF.

V is TRBV27 and J is TRBJ2-4; D is unclear. CDR3 length: 16 amino acids. Germline assignment: CDR1 MNHEY and CDR2 SMNVEV (reference sequence). V lost 2 bases and J lost 0, with 11 bases in between. Here the CDR3 reads CASSLNTGLAKNIQYF. The CDR3, as DNA: TGTGCCAGCAGTTTAAACACCGGGCTAGCCAAAAACATTCAGTACTTC.

The CDR3: CASKDSGWNEKLFF. The CDR3 nucleotides are TGTGCCAGCAAAGACAGTGGGTGGAATGAAAAACTGTTTTTT. The genes are TRBV6-5 and TRBJ1-4; D is perhaps TRBD1 (5 bases). This CDR3 is built from 14 residues. Trimming stripped 7 bases from V and 5 bases from J, with 14 bases between. Germline CDR1 is MNHEY and CDR2 is SVGAGI.

The CDR3 here is CASSYIGSGADTQYF. The CDR3 coding sequence is TGTGCCAGCAGTTACATTGGTAGCGGCGCAGATACGCAGTATTTT. This chain links TRBV6-6 with TRBJ2-3; the D gene is possibly TRBD2 (6 bases). The CDR3 contains 15 residues. The germline gives CDR1 MNHNY, CDR2 SVGAGI (reference sequence). Trimming pared 2 bases from V and 4 bases from J, leaving 13 bases between.

This chain joins TRBV7-2 and TRBJ2-1, with 8 bases identical to TRBD2. Germline assignment: CDR1 SGHTA and CDR2 FQGNSA. After removal of 5 bases from V and 5 bases from J, the junction contained 11 bases not matched to a gene. This CDR3 is 16 amino acids long. CDR3 nucleotide sequence: TGTGCCAGCAGCCCGTCGGGGGGGGCCGGTCACAATGAGCAGTTCTTC. Its translation is CASSPSGGAGHNEQFF.

The chain combines TRBV5-1 with TRBJ2-3, with TRBD1 matching over 11 bases. The germline CDR1 and CDR2 sequences are SGHRS and YFSETQ. The CDR3 is made up of 15 amino acids. V gave up 2 bases and J gave up 8 bases; unmatched junction bases: 7. CDR3: CASSFQMGQGGTQYF. For the CDR3, the DNA is TGCGCCAGCAGCTTTCAAATGGGACAGGGGGGTACGCAGTATTTT.

The J gene is TRBJ2-2, the V gene TRBV10-2; 10 positions match TRBD1. V trimming: 7 bases; J trimming: 2 bases; junction bases outside the gene matches: 4. Germline V CDR1 and CDR2: WSHSY, SAAADI. There are 15 residues in the CDR3. In DNA, the CDR3 is TGCGCCAGCACCCGGGACAGGGGTAACACCGGGGAGCTGTTTTTT. The encoded protein is CASTRDRGNTGELFF.

The chain recombines TRBV6-5 with TRBJ2-2, with 10 bases aligning to TRBD2. The germline CDR1 and CDR2 sequences are MNHEY and SVGAGI. Trimming at V came to 5 bases and at J to 14 bases, leaving 11 bases not matched to a gene. This CDR3 region has 14 residues. CDR3 amino acids: CASSRRGSGGVLFF. CDR3 sequence (DNA): TGTGCCAGCAGTCGCCGGGGGAGCGGGGGGGTACTGTTTTTT.

The genes are TRBV5-1 and TRBJ2-6; 9 bases map to TRBD1. Trimming cost V 1 base and J 3 bases; bases outside gene matches: 5. Germline values: CDR1 SGHRS, CDR2 YFSETQ. CDR3 length: 17 residues. CDR3: CASSLWTGVGGANVLTF. CDR3 coding DNA: TGCGCCAGCAGCTTGTGGACAGGGGTCGGTGGGGCCAACGTCCTGACTTTC.

V usage is TRBV6-1 and J usage is TRBJ2-1, with D possibly matching TRBD2 (6 bases). The CDR3 is made up of 12 amino acids. V was shortened by 6 bases and J by 5 bases, with 8 bases between the two germline ends. CDR1 and CDR2 (germline): MNHNS, SASEGT. The CDR3 protein is CASSWTNNEQFF. The CDR3 nucleotides are TGTGCCAGCAGCTGGACTAACAATGAGCAGTTCTTC.

The rearrangement joins TRBV4-3 to TRBJ2-4; 7 bases agree with TRBD1. This CDR3 contains 17 residues. V shed 1 base, J shed 4 bases, and the junction held 10 bases outside the gene matches. Per the germline V gene, CDR1 is LGHNA and CDR2 is YSLEER. DNA of the CDR3: TGCGCCAGCAGCCAAGCTAATACACAGGGGAGTAAAAACATTCAGTACTTC. Its translation is CASSQANTQGSKNIQYF.

The rearrangement links TRBV5-6 to TRBJ1-1, with 8 bases lining up with TRBD1. In germline, CDR1 is SGHDT, CDR2 YYEEEE. The CDR3 length is 13 residues. Germline trimming cut 4 bases from V and 6 bases from J; bases unmatched to any gene: 5. CDR3 bases: TGTGCCAGCAGCCCAGGGGGCTACGCTGAAGCTTTCTTT. It translates to CASSPGGYAEAFF.

Only a few counts were recorded for this clone. A read error may produce the germline difference seen at one junction end. The J gene is TRBJ1-2, the V gene TRBV11-2; TRBD1 might be the D (5 bases). Germline V gives CDR1 SGHAT, CDR2 FQNNGV. The CDR3 totals 13 residues. The CDR3 DNA reads TGTGCCAGCAGCTTAGATCGCCAGGGAGCTCAAGGGTTC. This gives the protein CASSLDRQGAQGF.

The V call is TRBV7-6, the J call TRBJ2-2, with D tentatively TRBD1 (5 bases). V dropped 2 bases and J dropped 2 bases, with 9 bases sitting between them. The germline CDR1 and CDR2 sequences are SGHVS and FNYEAQ. The CDR3 contains 15 residues. The CDR3 loop is CASSLYRPNTGELFF. Written as DNA, the CDR3 is TGTGCCAGCAGCTTATACAGGCCAAACACCGGGGAGCTGTTTTTT.